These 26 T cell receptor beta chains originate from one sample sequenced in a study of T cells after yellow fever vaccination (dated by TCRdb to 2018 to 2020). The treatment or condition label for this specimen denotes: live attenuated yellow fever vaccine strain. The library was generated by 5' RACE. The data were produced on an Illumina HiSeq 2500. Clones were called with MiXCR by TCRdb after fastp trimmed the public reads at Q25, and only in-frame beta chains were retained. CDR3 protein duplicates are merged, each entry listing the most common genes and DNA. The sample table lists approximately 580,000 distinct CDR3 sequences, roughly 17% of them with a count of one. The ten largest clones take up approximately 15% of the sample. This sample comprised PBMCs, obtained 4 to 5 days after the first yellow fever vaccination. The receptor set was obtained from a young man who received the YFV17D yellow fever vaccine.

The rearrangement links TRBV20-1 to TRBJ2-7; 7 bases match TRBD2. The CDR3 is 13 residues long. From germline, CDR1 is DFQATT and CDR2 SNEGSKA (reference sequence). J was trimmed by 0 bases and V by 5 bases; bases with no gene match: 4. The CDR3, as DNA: TGCAGTGCTGCTAGCGGTAACTCCTACGAGCAGTACGTC. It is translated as CSAASGNSYEQYV.

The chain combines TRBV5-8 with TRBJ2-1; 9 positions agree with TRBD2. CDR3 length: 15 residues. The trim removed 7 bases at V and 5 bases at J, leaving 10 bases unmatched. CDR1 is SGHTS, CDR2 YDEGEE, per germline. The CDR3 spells CASRYVGGGDNEQFF. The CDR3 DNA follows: TGTGCCAGCCGCTATGTAGGCGGGGGGGACAATGAGCAGTTCTTC.

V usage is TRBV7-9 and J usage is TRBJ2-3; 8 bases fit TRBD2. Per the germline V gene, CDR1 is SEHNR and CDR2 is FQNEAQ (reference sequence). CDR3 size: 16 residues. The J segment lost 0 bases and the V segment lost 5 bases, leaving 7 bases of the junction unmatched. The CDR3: CASSPSGGASTDTQYF. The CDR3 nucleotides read TGTGCCAGCAGCCCGAGCGGGGGAGCTAGCACAGATACGCAGTATTTT.

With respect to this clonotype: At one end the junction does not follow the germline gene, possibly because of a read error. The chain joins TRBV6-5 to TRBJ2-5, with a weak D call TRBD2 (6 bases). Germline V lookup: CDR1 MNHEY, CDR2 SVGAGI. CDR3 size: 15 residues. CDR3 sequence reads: CASSYSTGGQETQYF. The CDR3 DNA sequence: TGTGCTAGCAGTTACTCGACTGGGGGGCAAGAGACCCAGTACTTC.

The CDR3 spells CSVGDRGDTEAFF. CDR3 DNA: TGCAGCGTTGGTGACAGGGGCGACACTGAAGCTTTCTTT. The chain couples TRBV29-1 to TRBJ1-1; 8 nucleotides match TRBD1. The V gene end was trimmed by 4 bases and the J gene end by 3 bases; junction bases not matched to a gene: 4. The germline V gene encodes CDR1 SQVTM and CDR2 ANQGSEA. CDR3 length: 13 amino acids.

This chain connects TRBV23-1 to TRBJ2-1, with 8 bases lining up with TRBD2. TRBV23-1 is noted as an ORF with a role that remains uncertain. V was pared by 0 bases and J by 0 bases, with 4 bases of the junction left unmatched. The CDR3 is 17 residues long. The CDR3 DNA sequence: TGCGCCAGCAGTCAATCGATAGCGGGGTGCTCCTACAATGAGCAGTTCTTC. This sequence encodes CASSQSIAGCSYNEQFF.

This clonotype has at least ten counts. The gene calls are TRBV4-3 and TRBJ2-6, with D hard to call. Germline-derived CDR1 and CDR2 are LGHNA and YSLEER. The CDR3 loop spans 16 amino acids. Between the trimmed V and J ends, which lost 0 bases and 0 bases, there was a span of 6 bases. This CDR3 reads CASSQESSSGANVLTF. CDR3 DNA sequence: TGCGCCAGCAGCCAAGAGAGTAGCTCTGGGGCCAACGTCCTGACTTTC.

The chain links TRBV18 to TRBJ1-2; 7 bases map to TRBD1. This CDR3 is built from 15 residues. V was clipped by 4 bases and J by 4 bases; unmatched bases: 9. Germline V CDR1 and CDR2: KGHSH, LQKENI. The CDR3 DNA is TGTGCCAGCTCACTAGGACAGGCTGGGAGCTATGGCTACACCTTC. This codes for CASSLGQAGSYGYTF.

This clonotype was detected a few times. The DNA for the CDR3 is TGCAGCGCCGGGGATGGTGGGGGGGTAGGAGAGACCCAGTACTTC. It specifies CSAGDGGGVGETQYF. The genes are TRBV29-1 and TRBJ2-5; 7 bases fit TRBD2. This CDR3 has 15 residues. V lost 7 bases to trimming and J lost 4 bases; unmatched junction nucleotides: 15. Per the germline V gene, CDR1 is SQVTM and CDR2 is ANQGSEA. The variable domain in full, completed from reference TRBV29-1 and TRBJ2-5, reads SAVISQKPSRDICQRGTSLTIQCQVDSQVTMMFWYRQQPGQSLTLIATANQGSEATYESGFVIDKFPISRPNLTFSTLTVSNMSPEDSSIYLCSAGDGGGVGETQYFGPGTRLLVL.

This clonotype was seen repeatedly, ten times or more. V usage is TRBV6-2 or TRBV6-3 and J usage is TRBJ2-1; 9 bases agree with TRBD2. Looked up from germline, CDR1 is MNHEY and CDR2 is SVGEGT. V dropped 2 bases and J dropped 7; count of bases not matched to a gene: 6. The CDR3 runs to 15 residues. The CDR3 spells CASSYTGSGGNEQFF. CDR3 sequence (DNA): TGTGCCAGCAGTTACACCGGTAGCGGGGGTAATGAGCAGTTCTTC.

CDR3 nucleotides: TGTGCCAGCATAAAGCGGGGGGGCTTGTATGAGCAGTTCTTC. Translation: CASIKRGGLYEQFF. The gene calls are TRBV6-1 and TRBJ2-1, with 10 positions matching TRBD2. The germline gives CDR1 MNHNS, CDR2 SASEGT. The CDR3 contains 14 residues. V shed 7 bases, J shed 8 bases, and the junction held 8 bases outside the gene matches.

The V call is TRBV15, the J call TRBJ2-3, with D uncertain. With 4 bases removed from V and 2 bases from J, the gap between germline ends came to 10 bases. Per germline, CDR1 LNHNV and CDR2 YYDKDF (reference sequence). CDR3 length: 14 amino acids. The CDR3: CATSIRHYTDTQYF. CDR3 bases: TGTGCCACCAGCATCCGACATTACACAGATACGCAGTATTTT.

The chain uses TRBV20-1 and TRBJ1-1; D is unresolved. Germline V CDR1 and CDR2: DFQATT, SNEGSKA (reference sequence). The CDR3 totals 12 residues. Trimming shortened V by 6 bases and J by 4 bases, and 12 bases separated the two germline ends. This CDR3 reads CSARSETTEAFF. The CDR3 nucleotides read TGCAGTGCCAGAAGTGAGACCACTGAAGCTTTCTTT.

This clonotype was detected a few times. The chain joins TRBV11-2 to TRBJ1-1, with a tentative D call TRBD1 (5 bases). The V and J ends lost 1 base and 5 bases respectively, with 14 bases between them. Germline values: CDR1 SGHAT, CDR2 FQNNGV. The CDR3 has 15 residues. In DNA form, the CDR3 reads TGTGCCAGCAGCTTAGGGTTGGGGAGGGGAACTGAAGCTTTCTTT. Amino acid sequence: CASSLGLGRGTEAFF.

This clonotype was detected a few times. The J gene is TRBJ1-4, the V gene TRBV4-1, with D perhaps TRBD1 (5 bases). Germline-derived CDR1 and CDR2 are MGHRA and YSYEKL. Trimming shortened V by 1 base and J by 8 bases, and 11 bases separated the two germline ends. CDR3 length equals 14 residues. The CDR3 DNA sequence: TGCGCCAGCAGCCAAGCCAGGGTTGAAGAAAAACTGTTTTTT. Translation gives CASSQARVEEKLFF.

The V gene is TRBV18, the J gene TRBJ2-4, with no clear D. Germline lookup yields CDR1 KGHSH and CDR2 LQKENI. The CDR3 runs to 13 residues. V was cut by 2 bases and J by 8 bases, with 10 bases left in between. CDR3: CASSPSELDIQYF. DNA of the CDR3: TGTGCCAGCTCACCATCAGAGTTGGACATTCAGTACTTC.

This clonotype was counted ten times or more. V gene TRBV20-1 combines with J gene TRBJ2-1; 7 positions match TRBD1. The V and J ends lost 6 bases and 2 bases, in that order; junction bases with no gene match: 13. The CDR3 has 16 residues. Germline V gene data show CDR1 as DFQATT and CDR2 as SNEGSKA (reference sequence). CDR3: CSARNPTGATYNEQFF. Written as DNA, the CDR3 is TGCAGTGCCAGAAACCCTACAGGGGCCACCTACAATGAGCAGTTCTTC.

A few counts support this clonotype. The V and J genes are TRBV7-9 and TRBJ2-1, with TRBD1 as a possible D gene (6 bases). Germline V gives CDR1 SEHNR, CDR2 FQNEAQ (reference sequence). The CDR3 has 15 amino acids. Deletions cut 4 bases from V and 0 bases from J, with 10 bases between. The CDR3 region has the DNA TGTGCCAGCAGCTCCGGACAGAGCTCCTACAATGAGCAGTTCTTC. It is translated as CASSSGQSSYNEQFF.

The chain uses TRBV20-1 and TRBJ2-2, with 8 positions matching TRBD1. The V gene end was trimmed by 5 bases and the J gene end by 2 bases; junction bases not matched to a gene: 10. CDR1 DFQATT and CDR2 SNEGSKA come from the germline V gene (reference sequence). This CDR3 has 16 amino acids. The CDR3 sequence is CSAHPRTGPNTGELFF. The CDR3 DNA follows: TGCAGTGCTCATCCCCGGACAGGGCCCAACACCGGGGAGCTGTTTTTT.

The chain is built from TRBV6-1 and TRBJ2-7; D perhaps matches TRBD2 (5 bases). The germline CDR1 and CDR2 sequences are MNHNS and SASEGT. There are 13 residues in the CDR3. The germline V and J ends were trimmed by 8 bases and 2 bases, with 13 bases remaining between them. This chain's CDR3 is CASASQTTYEQYV. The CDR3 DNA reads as TGTGCCAGCGCGTCACAGACTACCTACGAGCAGTACGTC.

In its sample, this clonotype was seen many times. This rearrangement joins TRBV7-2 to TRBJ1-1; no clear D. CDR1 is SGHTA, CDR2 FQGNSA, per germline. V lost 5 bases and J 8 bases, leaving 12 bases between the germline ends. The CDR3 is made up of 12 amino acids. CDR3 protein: CASSKRGLEAFF. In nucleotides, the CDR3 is TGTGCCAGCAGCAAGCGCGGTCTCGAAGCTTTCTTT.

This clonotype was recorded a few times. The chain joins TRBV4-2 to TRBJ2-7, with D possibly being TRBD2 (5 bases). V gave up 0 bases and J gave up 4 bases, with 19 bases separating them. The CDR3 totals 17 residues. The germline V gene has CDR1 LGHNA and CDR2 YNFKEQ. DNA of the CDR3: TGTGCCAGCAGCCAAGAGTCCAATCTCGGGATCATATACGAGCAGTACTTC. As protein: CASSQESNLGIIYEQYF.

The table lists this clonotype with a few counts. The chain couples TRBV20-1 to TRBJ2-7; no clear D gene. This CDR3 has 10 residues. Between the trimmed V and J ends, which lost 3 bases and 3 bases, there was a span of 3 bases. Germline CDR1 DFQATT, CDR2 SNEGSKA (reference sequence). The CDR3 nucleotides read TGCAGTGCTAGGGGCTACGAGCAGTACGTC. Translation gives CSARGYEQYV.

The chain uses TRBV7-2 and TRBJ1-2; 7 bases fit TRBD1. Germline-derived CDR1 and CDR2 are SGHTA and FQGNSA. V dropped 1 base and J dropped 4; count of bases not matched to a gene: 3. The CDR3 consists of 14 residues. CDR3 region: CASSLEGQSYGYTF. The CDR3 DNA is TGTGCCAGCAGCTTAGAGGGACAGTCCTATGGCTACACCTTC.

Here the CDR3 DNA reads TGTGCCAGCAGTGAATTCAAGGGACAGGGGGTGAATCAGCCCCAGCATTTT. Its translation is CASSEFKGQGVNQPQHF. The chain carries TRBV6-4 and TRBJ1-5; 11 nucleotides line up with TRBD1. Trimming removed 3 bases from V and 4 bases from J; junction bases left unmatched: 8. The CDR3 is made up of 17 amino acids. Germline CDR1 reads MRHNA; CDR2 reads SNTAGT.

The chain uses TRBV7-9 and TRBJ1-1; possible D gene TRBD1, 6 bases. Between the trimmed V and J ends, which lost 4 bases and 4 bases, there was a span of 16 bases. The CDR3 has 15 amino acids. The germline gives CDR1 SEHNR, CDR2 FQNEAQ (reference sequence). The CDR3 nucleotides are TGTGCCAGCAGCTCGAATCCCTCGGGGGCCACTGAAGCTTTCTTT. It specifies CASSSNPSGATEAFF.